These T cell receptor beta chains were read from a single sample in a study of cytomegalovirus exposure and HLA in healthy donors. Here immunoSEQ multiplex PCR was the method, and the copy in TCRdb shows in-frame clones only, minus some. Seen here are some 200,000 clones, about 80% observed once, and the top ten hold 0.55% to 0.7%. Sequences were obtained from PBMCs. The receptors shown here come from a woman between 40 and 55 years old in good health and CMV-seronegative. CDR3s include the opening cysteine and the closing phenylalanine or tryptophan. The order of the fields is J gene, V gene, clone size, D gene, CDR3 protein, CDR3 DNA. D genes are given only for firm matches. Clone size, where shown, is once, few, many, or a class for clones that have expanded.

TRBJ1-1 TRBV18 NA TRBD1 CASSVAGTGPAEAFF TGTGCCAGCTCAGTTGCCGGGACAGGGCCGGCTGAAGCTTTCTTT
TRBJ1-5 TRBV7-2 NA NA CASSYRGNQPQHF TGTGCCAGCAGCTACAGGGGCAATCAGCCCCAGCATTTT
TRBJ2-3 TRBV4-2 NA TRBD1 CASSPKGATGVRTDTQYF TGTGCCAGCAGCCCGAAAGGGGCTACAGGGGTCCGGACAGATACGCAGTATTTT
TRBJ1-1 TRBV7-8 NA TRBD1 CASSLTGTGEAFF TGTGCCAGCAGCTTGACAGGGACGGGCGAGGCTTTCTTT
TRBJ1-1 TRBV29-1 few NA CSVEPGFNTEAFF TGCAGCGTTGAGCCGGGATTCAACACTGAAGCTTTCTTT
TRBJ1-3 TRBV30 NA NA CAWSLLGRSSGNTIYF TGTGCCTGGAGCCTCCTAGGGAGAAGCTCTGGAAACACCATATATTTT
TRBJ1-6 TRBV30 once TRBD1 CAWSVMGTANSPLHF TGTGCCTGGAGTGTAATGGGGACAGCTAATTCACCCCTCCACTTT
TRBJ2-7 TRBV7-9 NA NA CASSLPGQGYYEQYF TGTGCCAGCAGCTTACCGGGCCAGGGGTACTACGAGCAGTACTTC
TRBJ1-3 TRBV10-2 NA TRBD1 CASSESGQGSGNTIYF TGCGCCAGCAGCGAATCGGGACAGGGGTCTGGAAACACCATATATTTT
TRBJ1-1 TRBV19 NA NA CASSITFMNTEAFF TGTGCCAGTAGTATCACATTCATGAACACTGAAGCTTTCTTT
TRBJ2-7 TRBV15 NA TRBD1 CATRDRGHYEQYF TGTGCCACCCGGGACAGGGGACACTACGAGCAGTACTTC
TRBJ1-3 TRBV2 NA NA CASSSTVTGNTIYF TGTGCCAGCAGTTCGACAGTAACTGGAAACACCATATATTTT
TRBJ2-2 TRBV9 NA NA CASSVTTNTGELFF TGTGCCAGCAGCGTAACTACGAACACCGGGGAGCTGTTTTTT
TRBJ2-7 TRBV5-1 once NA CASSLGSSYEQYF TGCGCCAGCAGCTTGGGCAGCTCCTACGAGCAGTACTTC
TRBJ2-6 TRBV5-4 few NA CASSLAVSGANVLTF TGTGCCAGCAGCTTGGCGGTCTCTGGGGCCAACGTCCTGACTTTC
TRBJ1-1 TRBV2 NA NA CASSEISGGNGAFF TGTGCCAGCAGTGAAATATCGGGGGGCAACGGCGCTTTCTTT
TRBJ1-2 TRBV13 NA TRBD1 CASSSPGQGGGYTF TGTGCCAGCAGCTCCCCGGGACAGGGGGGTGGCTACACCTTC
TRBJ2-3 TRBV6-1 NA TRBD1 CASSEDRATDTQYF TGTGCCAGCAGTGAGGACAGGGCCACAGATACGCAGTATTTT
TRBJ2-5 TRBV5-1 NA TRBD1 CASSLDMYRGETQYF TGCGCCAGCAGCTTGGACATGTACAGGGGGGAGACCCAGTACTTC
TRBJ1-1 TRBV19 NA TRBD1 CASSMWDRGLLEAFF TGTGCCAGTAGTATGTGGGACAGGGGACTTTTGGAAGCTTTCTTT
TRBJ1-6 TRBV30 NA TRBD1 CAWRPADRVNSPLHF TGTGCCTGGAGGCCAGCGGACAGGGTCAACTCACCCCTCCACTTT
TRBJ1-2 TRBV7-9 NA TRBD1 CASSLMTGTGGNYGYTF TGTGCCAGCAGCTTGATGACTGGGACAGGGGGAAACTATGGCTACACCTTC
TRBJ1-2 TRBV20-1 NA NA CSAAGGAANLF TGCAGTGCTGCCGGTGGCGCGGCCAATCTCTTC
TRBJ2-4 TRBV7-2 once TRBD1 CASSPAGTGFGNIQYF TGTGCCAGCAGCCCTGCCGGGACAGGATTTGGAAACATTCAGTACTTC
TRBJ1-5 TRBV15 NA TRBD1 CATSPHAGTGGYQPQHF TGTGCCACCAGCCCTCACGCCGGGACAGGGGGGTATCAGCCCCAGCATTTT
TRBJ1-1 TRBV19 once NA CASSPPIGRLTEAFF TGTGCCAGTAGTCCCCCAATAGGGAGATTGACTGAAGCTTTCTTT
TRBJ1-1 TRBV6-1 NA NA CASGESGAFF TGTGCCAGCGGGGAGTCCGGAGCTTTCTTT